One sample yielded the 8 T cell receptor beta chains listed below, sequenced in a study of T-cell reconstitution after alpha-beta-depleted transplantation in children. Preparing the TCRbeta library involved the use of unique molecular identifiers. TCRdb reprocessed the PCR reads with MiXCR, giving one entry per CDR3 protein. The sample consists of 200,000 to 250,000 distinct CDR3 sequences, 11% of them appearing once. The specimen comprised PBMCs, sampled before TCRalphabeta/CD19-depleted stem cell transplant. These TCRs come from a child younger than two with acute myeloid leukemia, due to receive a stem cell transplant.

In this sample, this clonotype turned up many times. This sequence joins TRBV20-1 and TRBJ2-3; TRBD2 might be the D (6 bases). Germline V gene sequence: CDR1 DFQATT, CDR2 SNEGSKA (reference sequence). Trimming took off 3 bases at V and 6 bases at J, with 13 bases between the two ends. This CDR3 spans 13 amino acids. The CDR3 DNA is TGCAGTGCTAGGGGAGGCCCCCGGGATACGCAGTATTTT. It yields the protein CSARGGPRDTQYF.

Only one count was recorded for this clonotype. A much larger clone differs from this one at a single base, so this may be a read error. The CDR3 nucleotides read TGTGCCATCAGTGAGTCTGTTGGGGAAACCAGCAATCAGCCCCAGCCTTTT. Encoded protein: CAISESVGETSNQPQPF. V is TRBV10-3 and J is TRBJ1-5, with D unresolved. The CDR3 length is 17 residues. Germline V CDR1 and CDR2: ENHRY, SYGVKD.

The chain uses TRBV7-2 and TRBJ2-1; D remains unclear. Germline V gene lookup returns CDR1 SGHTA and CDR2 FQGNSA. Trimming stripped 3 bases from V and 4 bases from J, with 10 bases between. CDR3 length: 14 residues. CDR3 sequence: CASSLQDGYNEQFF. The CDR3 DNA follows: TGTGCCAGCAGCTTGCAGGACGGTTACAATGAGCAGTTCTTC.

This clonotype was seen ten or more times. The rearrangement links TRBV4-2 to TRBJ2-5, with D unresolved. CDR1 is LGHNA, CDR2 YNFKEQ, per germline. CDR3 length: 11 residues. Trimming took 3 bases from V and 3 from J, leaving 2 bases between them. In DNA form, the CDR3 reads TGTGCCAGCAGCCATAAAGAGACCCAGTACTTC. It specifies CASSHKETQYF.

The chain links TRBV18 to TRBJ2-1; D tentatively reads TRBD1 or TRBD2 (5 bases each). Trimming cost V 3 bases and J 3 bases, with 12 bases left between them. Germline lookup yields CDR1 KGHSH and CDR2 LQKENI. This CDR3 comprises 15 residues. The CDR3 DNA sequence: TGTGCCAGCTCACCCCCGGGACGGCTCTACAATGAGCAGTTCTTC. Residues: CASSPPGRLYNEQFF.

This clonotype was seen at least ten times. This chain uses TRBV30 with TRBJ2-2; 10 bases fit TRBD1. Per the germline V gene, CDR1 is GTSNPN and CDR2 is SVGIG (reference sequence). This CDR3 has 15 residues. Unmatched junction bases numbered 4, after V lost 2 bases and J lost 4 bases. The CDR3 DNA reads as TGTGCCTGGAGTTTCCGGACAGGGGGCACCGGGGAGCTGTTTTTT. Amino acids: CAWSFRTGGTGELFF.

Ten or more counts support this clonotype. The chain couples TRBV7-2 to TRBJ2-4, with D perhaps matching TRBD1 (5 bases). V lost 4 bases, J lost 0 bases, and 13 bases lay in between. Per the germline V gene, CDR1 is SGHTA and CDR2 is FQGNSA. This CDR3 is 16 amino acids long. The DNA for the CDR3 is TGTGCCAGCAGCTCGACAGCCACGCTAGCCAAAAACATTCAGTACTTC. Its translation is CASSSTATLAKNIQYF.

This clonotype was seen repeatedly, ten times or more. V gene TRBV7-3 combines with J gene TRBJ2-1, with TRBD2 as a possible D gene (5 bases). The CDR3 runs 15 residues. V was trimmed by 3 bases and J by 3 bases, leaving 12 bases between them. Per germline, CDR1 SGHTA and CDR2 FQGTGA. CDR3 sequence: CASSLLNRGYNEQFF. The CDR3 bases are TGTGCCAGCAGCTTGCTAAACCGGGGCTACAATGAGCAGTTCTTC.